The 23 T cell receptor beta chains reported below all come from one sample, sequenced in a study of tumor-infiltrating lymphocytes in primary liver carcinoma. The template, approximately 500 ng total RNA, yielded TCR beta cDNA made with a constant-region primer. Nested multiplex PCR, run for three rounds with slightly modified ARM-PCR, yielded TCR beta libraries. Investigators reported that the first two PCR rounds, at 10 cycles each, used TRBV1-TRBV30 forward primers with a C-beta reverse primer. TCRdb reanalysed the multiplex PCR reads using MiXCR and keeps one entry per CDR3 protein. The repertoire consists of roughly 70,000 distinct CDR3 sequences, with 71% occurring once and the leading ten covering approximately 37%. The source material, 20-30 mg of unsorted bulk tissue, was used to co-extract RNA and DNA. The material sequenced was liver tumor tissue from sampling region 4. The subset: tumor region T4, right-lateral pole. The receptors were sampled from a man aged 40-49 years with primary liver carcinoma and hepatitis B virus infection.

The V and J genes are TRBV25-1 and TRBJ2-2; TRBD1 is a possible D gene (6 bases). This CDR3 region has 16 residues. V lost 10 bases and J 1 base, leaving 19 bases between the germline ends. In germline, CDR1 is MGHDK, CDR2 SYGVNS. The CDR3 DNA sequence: TGTGCCAAGAGTGAATTCGCGGACAGGAACACCGGGGAGCTGTTTTTT. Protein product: CAKSEFADRNTGELFF.

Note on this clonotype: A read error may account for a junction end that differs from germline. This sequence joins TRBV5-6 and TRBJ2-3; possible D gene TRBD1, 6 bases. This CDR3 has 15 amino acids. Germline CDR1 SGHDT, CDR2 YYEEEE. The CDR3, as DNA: TGTGCAAGCAGCACGGGACACAGGACGTCAGATACACGGTATTTT. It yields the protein CASSTGHRTSDTRYF.

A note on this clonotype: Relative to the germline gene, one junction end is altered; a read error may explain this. The CDR3 DNA reads as TGTGCTAGCAGCCAACTAGTGGGAGTAAAGACCCAGTACTTC. Amino acids: CASSQLVGVKTQYF. The chain employs TRBV28 and TRBJ2-5; a possible D gene is TRBD2 (5 bases). Germline-derived CDR1 and CDR2 are MDHEN and SYDVKM. The CDR3 extends over 14 amino acids.

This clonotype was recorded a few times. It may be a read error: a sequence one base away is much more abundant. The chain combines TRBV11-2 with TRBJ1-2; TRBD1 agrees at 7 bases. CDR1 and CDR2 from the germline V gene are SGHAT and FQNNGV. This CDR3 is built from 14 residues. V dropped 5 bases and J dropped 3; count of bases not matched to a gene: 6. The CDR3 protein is CASSPTDRDYGYTF. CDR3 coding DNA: TGTGCCAGCAGCCCAACCGACAGGGACTATGGCTACACCTTC. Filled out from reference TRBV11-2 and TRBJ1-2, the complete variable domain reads EAGVAQSPRYKIIEKRQSVAFWCNPISGHATLYWYQQILGQGPKLLIQFQNNGVVDDSQLPKDRFSAERLKGVDSTLKIQPAKLEDSAVYLCASSPTDRDYGYTFGSGTRLTVV.

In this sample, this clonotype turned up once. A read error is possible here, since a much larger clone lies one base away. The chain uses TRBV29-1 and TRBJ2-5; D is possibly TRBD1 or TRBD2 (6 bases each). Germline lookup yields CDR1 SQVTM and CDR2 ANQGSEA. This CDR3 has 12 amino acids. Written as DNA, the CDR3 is TGCATCGTTGGGGGCGGGACAGAGACCCAGTACTTC. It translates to CIVGGGTETQYF.

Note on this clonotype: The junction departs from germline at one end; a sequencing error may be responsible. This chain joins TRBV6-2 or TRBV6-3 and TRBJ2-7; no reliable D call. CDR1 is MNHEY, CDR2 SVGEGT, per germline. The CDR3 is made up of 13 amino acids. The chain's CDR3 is CTSNYPYSYEQYF. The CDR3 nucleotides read TGTACCAGCAATTACCCGTATTCCTACGAGCAGTACTTC.

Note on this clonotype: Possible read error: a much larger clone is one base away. The CDR3 is CASSFLGTGINDQFF. The CDR3 DNA sequence: TGTGCCAGCAGCTTCCTGGGGACAGGGATCAATGATCAGTTCTTC. V and J are TRBV11-2 and TRBJ2-1, with 9 nucleotides matching TRBD1. Germline V gene data show CDR1 as SGHAT and CDR2 as FQNNGV. CDR3 length: 15 amino acids.

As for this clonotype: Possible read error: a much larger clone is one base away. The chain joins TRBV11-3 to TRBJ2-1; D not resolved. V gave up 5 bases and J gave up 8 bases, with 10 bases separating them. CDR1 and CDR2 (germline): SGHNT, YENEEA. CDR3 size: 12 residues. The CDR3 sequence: CASSPNAYEQFF. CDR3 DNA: TGTGCCAGCAGCCCAAATGCCTATGAGCAGTTCTTC. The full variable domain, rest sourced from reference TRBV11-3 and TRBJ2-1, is EAGVVQSPRYKIIEKKQPVAFWCNPISGHNTLYWYLQNLGQGPELLIRYENEEAVDDSQLPKDRFSAERLKGVDSTLKIQPAELGDSAVYLCASSPNAYEQFFGPGTRLTVL.

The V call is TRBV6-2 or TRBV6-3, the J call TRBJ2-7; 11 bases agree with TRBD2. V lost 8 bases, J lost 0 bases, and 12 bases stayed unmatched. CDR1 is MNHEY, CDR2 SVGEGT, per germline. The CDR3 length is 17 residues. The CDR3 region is CASCSGREGDLSYEQYF. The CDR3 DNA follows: TGTGCCAGCTGTAGCGGGAGGGAAGGAGATCTCTCCTACGAGCAGTACTTC.

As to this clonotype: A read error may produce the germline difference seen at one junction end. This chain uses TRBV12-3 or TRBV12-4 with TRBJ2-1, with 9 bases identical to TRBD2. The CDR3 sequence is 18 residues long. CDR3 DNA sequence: TGTGCCAGCTGTTTCCCCATTCTCGCGGGAGGGGAGGGCAATGAGCAGTTCTTC. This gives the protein CASCFPILAGGEGNEQFF.

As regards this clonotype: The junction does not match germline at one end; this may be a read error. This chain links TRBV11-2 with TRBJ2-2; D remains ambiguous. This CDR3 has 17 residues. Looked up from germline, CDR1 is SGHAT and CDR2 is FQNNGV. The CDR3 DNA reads TGTGCCAGCAGCTTAGCATTAGGAGAGGCGAACACCATGGAGCTGTTCTTT. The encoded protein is CASSLALGEANTMELFF.

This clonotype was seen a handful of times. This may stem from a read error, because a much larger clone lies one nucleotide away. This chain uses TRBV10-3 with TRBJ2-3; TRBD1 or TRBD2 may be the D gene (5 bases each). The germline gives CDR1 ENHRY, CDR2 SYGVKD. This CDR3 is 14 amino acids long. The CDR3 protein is CAIRSGTGTHTQYF. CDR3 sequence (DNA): TGTGCCATCAGATCCGGGACCGGCACACATACGCAGTATTTT.

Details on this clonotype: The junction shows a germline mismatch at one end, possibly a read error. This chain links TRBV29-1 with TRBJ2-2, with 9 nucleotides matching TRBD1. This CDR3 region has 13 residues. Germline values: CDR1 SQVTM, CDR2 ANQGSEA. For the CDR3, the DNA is TGCAACGTTGAAGGACAGGGGTCCGGGGACCTGTTTTTT. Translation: CNVEGQGSGDLFF.

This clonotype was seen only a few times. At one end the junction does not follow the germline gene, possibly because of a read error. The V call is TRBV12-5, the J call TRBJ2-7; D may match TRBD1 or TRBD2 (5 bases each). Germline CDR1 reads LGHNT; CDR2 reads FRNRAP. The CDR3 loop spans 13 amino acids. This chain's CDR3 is CASEGIGFYEQYF. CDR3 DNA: TGTGCCAGTGAGGGGATCGGTTTCTACGAGCAGTACTTC.

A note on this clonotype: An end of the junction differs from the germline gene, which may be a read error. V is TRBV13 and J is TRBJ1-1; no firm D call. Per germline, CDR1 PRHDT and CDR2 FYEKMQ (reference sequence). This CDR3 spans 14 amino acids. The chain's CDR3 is CASSLADGITKAFF. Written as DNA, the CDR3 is TGTGCCAGCAGCTTAGCGGACGGAATCACTAAAGCTTTCTTT.

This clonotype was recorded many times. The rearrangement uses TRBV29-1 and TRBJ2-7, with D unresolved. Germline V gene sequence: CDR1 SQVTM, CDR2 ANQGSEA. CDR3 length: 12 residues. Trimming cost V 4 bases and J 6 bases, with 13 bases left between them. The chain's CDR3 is CSVVDAPGEQYF. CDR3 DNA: TGCAGCGTTGTGGACGCACCCGGCGAGCAGTACTTC.

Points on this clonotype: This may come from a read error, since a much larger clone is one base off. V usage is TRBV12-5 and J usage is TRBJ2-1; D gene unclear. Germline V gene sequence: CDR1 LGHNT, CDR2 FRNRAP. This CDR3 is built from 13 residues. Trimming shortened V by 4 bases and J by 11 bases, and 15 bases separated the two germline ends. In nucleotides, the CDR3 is TGTGCTAGTGGTTCCGAGGTATGTCTAAAGCAGTTCTTC. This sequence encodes CASGSEVCLKQFF.

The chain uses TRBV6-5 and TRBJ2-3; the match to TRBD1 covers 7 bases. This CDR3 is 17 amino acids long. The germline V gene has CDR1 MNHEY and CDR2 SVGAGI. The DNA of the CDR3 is TGTGTTAGCCACGAACAGGACAGGAGGAAGGAGACAGATACGCAGTATTTT. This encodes CVSHEQDRRKETDTQYF.

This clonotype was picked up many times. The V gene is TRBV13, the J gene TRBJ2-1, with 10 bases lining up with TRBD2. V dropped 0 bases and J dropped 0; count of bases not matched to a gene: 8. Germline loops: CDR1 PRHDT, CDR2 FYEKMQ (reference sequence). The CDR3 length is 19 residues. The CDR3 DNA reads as TGTGCCAGCAGCTTAGGCCTAGGACTAGCGGACAGCTCCTACAATGAGCAGTTCTTC. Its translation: CASSLGLGLADSSYNEQFF.

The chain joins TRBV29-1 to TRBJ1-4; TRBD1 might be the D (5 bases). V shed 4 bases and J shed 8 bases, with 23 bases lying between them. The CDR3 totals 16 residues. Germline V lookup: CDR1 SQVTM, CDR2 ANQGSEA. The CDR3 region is CSVGHGQWDPEEKLFF. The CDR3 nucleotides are TGCAGCGTTGGTCACGGACAATGGGACCCTGAGGAAAAACTGTTTTTT.

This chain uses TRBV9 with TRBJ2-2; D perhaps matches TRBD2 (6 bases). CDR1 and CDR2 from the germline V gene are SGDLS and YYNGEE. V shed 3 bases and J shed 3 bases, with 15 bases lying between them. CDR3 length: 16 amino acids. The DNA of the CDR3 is TGTGCCAGCAGCGCTGGACTATGCGGTTACACCGGGGAGCTGTTTTTT. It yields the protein CASSAGLCGYTGELFF.

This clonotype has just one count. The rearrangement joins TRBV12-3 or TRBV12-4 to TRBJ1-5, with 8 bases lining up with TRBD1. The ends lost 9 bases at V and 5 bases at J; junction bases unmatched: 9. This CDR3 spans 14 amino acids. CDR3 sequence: CASSRTGSHQPQHF. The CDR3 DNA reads TGTGCCAGTAGTAGGACAGGGAGCCATCAGCCCCAGCATTTT.

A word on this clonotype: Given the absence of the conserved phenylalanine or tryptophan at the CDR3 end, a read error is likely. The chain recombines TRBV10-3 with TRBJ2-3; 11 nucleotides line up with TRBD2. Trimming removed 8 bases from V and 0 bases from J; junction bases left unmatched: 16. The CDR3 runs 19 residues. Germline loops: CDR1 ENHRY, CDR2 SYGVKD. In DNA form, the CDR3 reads TGTGCCATCTGTGGGGGGACTAGCGGAGGTACACCTAGCACAGATACGCAGTATTCT. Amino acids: CAICGGTSGGTPSTDTQYS.